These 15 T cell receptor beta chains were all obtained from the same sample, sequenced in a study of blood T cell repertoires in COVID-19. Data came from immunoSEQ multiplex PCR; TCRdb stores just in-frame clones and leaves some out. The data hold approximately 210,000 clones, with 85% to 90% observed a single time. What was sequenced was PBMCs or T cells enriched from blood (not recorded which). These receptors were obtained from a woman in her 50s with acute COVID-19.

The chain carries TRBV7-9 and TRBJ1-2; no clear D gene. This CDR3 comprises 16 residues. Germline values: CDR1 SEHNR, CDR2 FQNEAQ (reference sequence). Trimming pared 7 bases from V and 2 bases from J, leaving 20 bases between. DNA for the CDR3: TGTGCCAGCACTACCAAAGGCATGTCAGCGAACTATGGCTACACCTTC. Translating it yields CASTTKGMSANYGYTF. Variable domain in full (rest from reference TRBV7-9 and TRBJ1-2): DTGVSQNPRHKITKRGQNVTFRCDPISEHNRLYWYRQTLGQGPEFLTYFQNEAQLEKSRLLSDRFSAERPKGSFSTLEIQRTEQGDSAMYLCASTTKGMSANYGYTFGSGTRLTVV.

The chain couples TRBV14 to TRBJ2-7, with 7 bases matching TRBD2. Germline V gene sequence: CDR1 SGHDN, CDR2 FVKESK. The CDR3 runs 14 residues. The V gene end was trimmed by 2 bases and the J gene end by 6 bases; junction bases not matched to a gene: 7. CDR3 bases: TGTGCCAGCAGCCAACAAGCGGGATTGGGCGAGCAGTACTTC. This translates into CASSQQAGLGEQYF.

The CDR3 coding sequence is TGTGCCAGCAGTTTATTGGACAGGGATAATTCACCCCTCCACTTT. Protein: CASSLLDRDNSPLHF. The chain couples TRBV28 to TRBJ1-6, with 8 bases identical to TRBD1. CDR3 length equals 15 residues. J gave up 5 bases and V 1 base, and 1 base lay outside the gene matches. Germline V CDR1 and CDR2: MDHEN, SYDVKM.

The CDR3 DNA is TGTGCCAGCTCACCTGCAGACAGGGGAAACGAGCAGTACTTC. Its protein product is CASSPADRGNEQYF. This chain uses TRBV18 with TRBJ2-7; 8 bases line up with TRBD1. With V trimmed by 3 bases and J by 5 bases, 6 bases remained unmatched. This CDR3 is 14 amino acids long. Germline lookup yields CDR1 KGHSH and CDR2 LQKENI. Supplemented by reference TRBV18 and TRBJ2-7, the full variable domain reads NAGVMQNPRHLVRRRGQEARLRCSPMKGHSHVYWYRQLPEEGLKFMVYLQKENIIDESGMPKERFSAEFPKEGPSILRIQQVVRGDSAAYFCASSPADRGNEQYFGPGTRLTVT.

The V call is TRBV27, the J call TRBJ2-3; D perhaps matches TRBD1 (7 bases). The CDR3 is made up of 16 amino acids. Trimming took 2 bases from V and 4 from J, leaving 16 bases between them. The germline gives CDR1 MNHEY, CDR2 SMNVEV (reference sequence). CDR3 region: CASSLAQGGWPDTQYF. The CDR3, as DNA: TGTGCCAGCAGTTTAGCCCAGGGGGGATGGCCAGATACGCAGTATTTT.

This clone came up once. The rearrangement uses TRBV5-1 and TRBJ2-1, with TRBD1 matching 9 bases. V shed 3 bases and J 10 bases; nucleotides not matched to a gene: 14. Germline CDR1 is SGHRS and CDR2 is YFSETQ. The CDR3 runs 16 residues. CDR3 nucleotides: TGCGCCAGCAGCTCTCGACAGGGGGGAACAACGCGAGAGCAGTTCTTC. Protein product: CASSSRQGGTTREQFF.

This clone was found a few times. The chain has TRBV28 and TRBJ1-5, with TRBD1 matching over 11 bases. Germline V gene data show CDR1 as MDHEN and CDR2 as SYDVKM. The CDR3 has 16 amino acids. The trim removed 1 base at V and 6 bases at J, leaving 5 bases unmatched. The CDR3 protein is CASSLFGTGGSQPQHF. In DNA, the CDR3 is TGTGCCAGCAGTTTATTTGGGACAGGGGGAAGTCAGCCCCAGCATTTT.

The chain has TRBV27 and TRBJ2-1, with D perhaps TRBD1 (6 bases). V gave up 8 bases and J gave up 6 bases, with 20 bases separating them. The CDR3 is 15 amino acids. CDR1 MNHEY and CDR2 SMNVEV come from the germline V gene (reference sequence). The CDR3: CASARAGTTGNEQFF. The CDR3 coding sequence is TGTGCCAGCGCCCGGGCCGGGACAACCGGCAATGAGCAGTTCTTC.

CDR3 coding DNA: TGTGCCAGCAGATCCATACAGGGGTTCTATGGCTACACCTTC. It specifies CASRSIQGFYGYTF. This chain uses TRBV28 with TRBJ1-2; TRBD1 aligns across 7 bases. V lost 6 bases and J lost 4; bases outside the gene matches: 8. Germline V lookup: CDR1 MDHEN, CDR2 SYDVKM. This CDR3 spans 14 amino acids.

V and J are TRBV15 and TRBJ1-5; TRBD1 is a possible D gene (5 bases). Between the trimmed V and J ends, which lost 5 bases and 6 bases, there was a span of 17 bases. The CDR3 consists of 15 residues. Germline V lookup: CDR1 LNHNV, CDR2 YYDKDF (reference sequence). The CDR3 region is CATSRPRGVPQPQHF. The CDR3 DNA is TGTGCCACCAGCCGCCCCCGGGGGGTGCCTCAGCCCCAGCATTTT.

The CDR3 reads CASSLASGFNQPQHF. The CDR3 DNA reads as TGTGCCAGCAGCTTAGCGTCAGGGTTCAATCAGCCCCAGCATTTT. V and J are TRBV7-6 and TRBJ1-5, with a tentative D call TRBD1 (5 bases). Per germline, CDR1 SGHVS and CDR2 FNYEAQ. V was cut by 0 bases and J by 3 bases, with 9 bases left in between. This CDR3 comprises 15 residues. The full variable domain, rest sourced from reference TRBV7-6 and TRBJ1-5, is GAGVSQSPRYKVTKRGQDVALRCDPISGHVSLYWYRQALGQGPEFLTYFNYEAQQDKSGLPNDRFSAERPEGSISTLTIQRTEQRDSAMYRCASSLASGFNQPQHFGDGTRLSIL.

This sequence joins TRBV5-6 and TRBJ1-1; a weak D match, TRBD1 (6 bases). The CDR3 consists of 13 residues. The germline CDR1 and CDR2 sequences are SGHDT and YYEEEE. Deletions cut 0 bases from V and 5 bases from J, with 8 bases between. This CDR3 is CASSLDRATEAFF. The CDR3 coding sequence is TGTGCCAGCAGCTTGGACAGGGCAACTGAAGCTTTCTTT. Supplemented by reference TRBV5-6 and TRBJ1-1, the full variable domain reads DAGVTQSPTHLIKTRGQQVTLRCSPKSGHDTVSWYQQALGQGPQFIFQYYEEEERQRGNFPDRFSGHQFPNYSSELNVNALLLGDSALYLCASSLDRATEAFFGQGTRLTVV.

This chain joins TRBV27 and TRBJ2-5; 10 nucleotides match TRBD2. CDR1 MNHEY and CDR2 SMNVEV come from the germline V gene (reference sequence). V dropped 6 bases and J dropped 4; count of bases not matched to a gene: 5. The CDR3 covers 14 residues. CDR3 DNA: TGTGCCAGCAGCCTAGCGGGAGTGGGAGAGACCCAGTACTTC. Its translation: CASSLAGVGETQYF.

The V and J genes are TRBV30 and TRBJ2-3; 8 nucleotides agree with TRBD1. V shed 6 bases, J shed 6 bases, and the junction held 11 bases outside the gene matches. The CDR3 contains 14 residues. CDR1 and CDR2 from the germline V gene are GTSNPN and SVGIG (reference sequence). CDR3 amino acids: CACGQGNARDTQYF. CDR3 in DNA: TGTGCCTGTGGACAGGGTAATGCAAGGGATACGCAGTATTTT.

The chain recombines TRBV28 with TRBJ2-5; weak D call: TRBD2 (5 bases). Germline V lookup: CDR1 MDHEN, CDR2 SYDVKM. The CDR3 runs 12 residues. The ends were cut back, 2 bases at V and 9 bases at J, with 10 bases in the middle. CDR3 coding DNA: TGTGCCAGCAGTTTAGACTATCCACCCCAGTACTTC. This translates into CASSLDYPPQYF.